The 15 T cell receptor beta chains listed next were all sequenced from one sample in a study of blood T cell repertoires in COVID-19. The method was immunoSEQ multiplex PCR; TCRdb's version includes in-frame clones alone and lacks a portion of them. The sample holds 200,000 to 250,000 clones, about 87% seen once. Specimen: PBMCs or T cells enriched from blood (not recorded which). The receptor set was obtained from a woman in her 30s who had recovered from COVID-19.

The rearrangement links TRBV7-6 to TRBJ2-7; TRBD1 aligns across 7 bases. The junction had 3 bases not matched to a gene; V was cut back by 5 bases and J by 2 bases. There are 13 residues in the CDR3. Per germline, CDR1 SGHVS and CDR2 FNYEAQ. The DNA of the CDR3 is TGTGCCAGCAGCCCGGGACAGCCCTACGAGCAGTACTTC. Its translation is CASSPGQPYEQYF.

The chain carries TRBV18 and TRBJ1-4; TRBD1 agrees at 7 bases. The CDR3 has 15 residues. The junction had 5 bases not matched to a gene; V was cut back by 3 bases and J by 4 bases. Germline-derived CDR1 and CDR2 are KGHSH and LQKENI. CDR3 coding DNA: TGTGCCAGCTCACCGGCAGGACAGGATAATGAAAAACTGTTTTTT. Its protein is CASSPAGQDNEKLFF.

The rearrangement uses TRBV5-1 and TRBJ1-1; 8 bases agree with TRBD1. Trimming cost V 3 bases and J 3 bases; bases outside gene matches: 1. The CDR3 sequence is 13 residues long. Germline V lookup: CDR1 SGHRS, CDR2 YFSETQ. As DNA, the CDR3 is TGCGCCAGCAGCTACAGGGGGGACACTGAAGCTTTCTTT. Its translation: CASSYRGDTEAFF.

The V call is TRBV25-1, the J call TRBJ2-7, with 8 bases fitting TRBD2. Looked up from germline, CDR1 is MGHDK and CDR2 is SYGVNS. CDR3 length: 15 residues. The V and J ends lost 7 bases and 6 bases, in that order; junction bases with no gene match: 14. The CDR3 DNA follows: TGTGCCAGCACCCCGGGTGGGCGGGGGGACGTCGAGCAGTACTTC. It yields the protein CASTPGGRGDVEQYF.

As for this clone: The junction departs from germline at one end; a sequencing error may be responsible. The chain joins TRBV7-9 to TRBJ2-2; D perhaps matches TRBD2 (7 bases). The CDR3 sequence is 15 residues long. Germline assignment: CDR1 SEHNR and CDR2 FQNEAQ (reference sequence). The CDR3 region is CASSLGVNGGPSLLF. The CDR3 coding sequence is TGTGCCAGCAGCTTGGGTGTGAACGGGGGGCCCTCTCTTCTTTTT. Full variable domain (outside the CDR3, taken from reference TRBV7-9 and TRBJ2-2): DTGVSQNPRHKITKRGQNVTFRCDPISEHNRLYWYRQTLGQGPEFLTYFQNEAQLEKSRLLSDRFSAERPKGSFSTLEIQRTEQGDSAMYLCASSLGVNGGPSLLFGEGSRLTVL.

This clone came up once. V and J are TRBV2 and TRBJ2-3, with TRBD2 matching over 11 bases. After removal of 5 bases from V and 3 bases from J, the junction contained 10 bases not matched to a gene. This CDR3 has 17 residues. CDR1 and CDR2 from the germline V gene are SNHLY and FYNNEI. CDR3 nucleotides: TGTGCCAGCAGTTTGGGACTAGCGGACGCAAGAACAGATACGCAGTATTTT. Translating it yields CASSLGLADARTDTQYF.

The chain employs TRBV19 and TRBJ2-7, with TRBD1 as a possible D gene (6 bases). V lost 1 base and J 5 bases, leaving 15 bases between the germline ends. CDR1 and CDR2 from the germline V gene are LNHDA and SQIVND (reference sequence). The CDR3 has 15 residues. The CDR3 loop is CASSIGRTDSHEQYF. DNA of the CDR3: TGTGCCAGTAGTATAGGCAGGACAGATTCCCACGAGCAGTACTTC.

J is TRBJ1-3 and V is TRBV9; no reliable D call. The germline gives CDR1 SGDLS, CDR2 YYNGEE. The length of the CDR3 is 14 residues. The ends were cut back, 3 bases at V and 1 base at J, with 8 bases in the middle. The CDR3 sequence is CASSESGSGNTIYF. The CDR3 DNA reads TGTGCCAGCAGCGAATCGGGTTCTGGAAACACCATATATTTT.

The chain uses TRBV3-1 (or the pseudogene TRBV3-2) and TRBJ1-3; D uncertain. Trimming shortened V by 2 bases and J by 0 bases, and 8 bases separated the two germline ends. The CDR3 covers 15 residues. CDR1 and CDR2 from the germline V gene are LGHDT and YNNKEL (reference sequence). CDR3 residues: CASSQRSVSGNTIYF. DNA for the CDR3: TGTGCCAGCAGCCAACGTTCAGTCTCTGGAAACACCATATATTTT.

This clone has only one observation. The rearrangement joins TRBV5-1 to TRBJ1-2, with 7 bases lining up with TRBD1. This CDR3 spans 15 amino acids. J lost 7 bases, V lost 0 bases, and 9 bases had no gene match. The V gene's germline CDR1 is SGHRS and CDR2 YFSETQ. Written as DNA, the CDR3 is TGCGCCAGCAGCTTGGAGCGGACAGGTGATGTTGGCTACACCTTC. It codes for CASSLERTGDVGYTF.

This clone has only one observation. The V call is TRBV4-2, the J call TRBJ2-2; TRBD1 matches 8 bases. This CDR3 is 17 amino acids long. Germline CDR1 and CDR2: LGHNA and YNFKEQ. Trimming took 5 bases from V and 3 from J; bases not matched to a gene: 11. DNA for the CDR3: TGTGCCAGCAGCGTCCACAGGGGGGTTCGCTACACCGGGGAGCTGTTTTTT. Its translation: CASSVHRGVRYTGELFF.

The chain is built from TRBV9 and TRBJ1-4; TRBD1 agrees at 7 bases. The trim removed 4 bases at V and 3 bases at J, leaving 3 bases unmatched. The CDR3 sequence is 14 residues long. CDR1 is SGDLS, CDR2 YYNGEE, per germline. CDR3 sequence: CASSPGQANEKLFF. In DNA, the CDR3 is TGTGCCAGCAGCCCAGGACAGGCTAATGAAAAACTGTTTTTT.

For this clone: A read error may account for a junction end that differs from germline. The chain couples TRBV11-2 to TRBJ2-1; D not resolved. The CDR3 is 14 amino acids. Germline lookup yields CDR1 SGHAT and CDR2 FQNNGV. The CDR3 DNA reads TGTGCCAGCAGCCTAGATTTCGGCTACAATGAGCAGTTCTTC. Amino acids: CASSLDFGYNEQFF.

This chain joins TRBV5-5 and TRBJ2-5; D remains unclear. The V gene's germline CDR1 is SGHKS and CDR2 YYEKEE (reference sequence). Trimming took 4 bases from V and 1 from J, leaving 17 bases between them. The CDR3 is 16 residues long. Here the CDR3 reads CASSTWSPTIQETQYF. The CDR3 DNA is TGTGCCAGCAGCACCTGGAGTCCGACGATCCAAGAGACCCAGTACTTC.

J is TRBJ2-7 and V is TRBV15, with a possible D match to TRBD1 (6 bases). Germline-derived CDR1 and CDR2 are LNHNV and YYDKDF (reference sequence). V lost 0 bases, J lost 0 bases, and 15 bases lay in between. This CDR3 spans 17 amino acids. In DNA form, the CDR3 reads TGTGCCACCAGCAGAGAGTATGGACAGCGGAGCTCCTACGAGCAGTACTTC. It codes for CATSREYGQRSSYEQYF.